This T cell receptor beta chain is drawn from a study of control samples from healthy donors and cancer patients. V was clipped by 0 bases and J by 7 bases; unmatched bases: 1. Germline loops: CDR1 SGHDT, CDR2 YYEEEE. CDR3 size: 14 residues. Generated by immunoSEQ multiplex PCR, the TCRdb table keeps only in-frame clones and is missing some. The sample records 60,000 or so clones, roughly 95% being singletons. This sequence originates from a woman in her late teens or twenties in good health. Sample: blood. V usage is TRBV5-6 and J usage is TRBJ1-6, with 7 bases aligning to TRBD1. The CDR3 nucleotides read TGTGCCAGCAGCTTGGGACAGGGCAATTCACCCCTCCACTTT. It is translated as CASSLGQGNSPLHF.